This is a list of T cell receptor beta chains from one sample in a study of blood T cell repertoires in COVID-19. This table comes from immunoSEQ multiplex PCR, and its TCRdb copy is limited to in-frame clones, with some not included. The profile shows approximately 29,000 clones, 85% to 95% of them singletons. The sample comprised peripheral blood. The origin of the receptors is a woman between 70 and 85 years old with COVID-19, enrolled during active disease. Each CDR3 is given with its conserved first and last residue. The D gene is left open where the match is weak. Size is stated for part of the rows, as once, few or many counts, or as a class when the clone is expanded.

>.|once|TRBV7-9|TRBJ2-2
TGTGCCAGCAGTCCCCGCGTTACCGGGGAGCTGTTTTTT
CASSPRVTGELFF
>.|few|TRBV2|TRBJ1-3
TGTGCCAGCAGTCTTGAGACAGGCTCTGGAAACACCATATATTTT
CASSLETGSGNTIYF
>.|.|TRBV7-3|TRBJ1-2
TGTGCCAGCAGCTTAGGGCAGTCCTATGGCTACACCTTC
CASSLGQSYGYTF
>.|.|TRBV19|TRBJ1-3
TGTGCCAGTACACCTGATTTGAGCTCTGGAAACACCATATATTTT
CASTPDLSSGNTIYF
>.|.|TRBV28|TRBJ1-1
TGTGCCAGCAGTTTAGGGGGGTCGAACACTGAAGCTTTCTTT
CASSLGGSNTEAFF
>TRBD1|.|TRBV5-5|TRBJ1-5
TGTGCCAGCAGCTTTGACAGGGGAAATCAGCCCCAGCATTTT
CASSFDRGNQPQHF
>TRBD2|.|TRBV29-1|TRBJ2-7
TGCAGCGTTGCCGGAGCGGGGGGATATTTCTCCTACGAGCAGTACTTC
CSVAGAGGYFSYEQYF
>TRBD1|.|TRBV7-3|TRBJ1-1
TGTGCCAGCAGCCCGGGACAGGGGAACACTGAAGCTTTCTTT
CASSPGQGNTEAFF
>.|.|TRBV5-1|TRBJ2-1
TGCGCCAGCAGCCCCGTCCGGGATGAGCAGTTCTTC
CASSPVRDEQFF
>.|.|TRBV29-1|TRBJ2-5
TGCAGCGTTGAACGGGGACTTGGCCCTCAAGAGACCCAGTACTTC
CSVERGLGPQETQYF
>.|once|TRBV29-1|TRBJ1-1
TGCAGCGTTGTCACAGGGTTGAACACTGAAGCTTTCTTT
CSVVTGLNTEAFF
>TRBD1|.|TRBV5-1|TRBJ1-1
TGCGCCAGCAGCGCCGGGACAGGGGACACTGAAGCTTTCTTT
CASSAGTGDTEAFF
>.|once|TRBV7-2|TRBJ2-2
TGTGCCAGCAGCGCGGGACCCACCGGGGAGCTGTTTTTT
CASSAGPTGELFF
>.|once|TRBV18|TRBJ1-4
TGTGCCAGCTCCCTTGGCTCAACTAATGAAAAACTGTTTTTT
CASSLGSTNEKLFF
>TRBD1|.|TRBV6-5|TRBJ2-2
TGTGCCAGCAGTTATTTGGGGGACAGCGGGGAGCTGTTTTTT
CASSYLGDSGELFF
>TRBD2|.|TRBV13|TRBJ2-7
TGTGCCAGCAGCACCAGACTAGCAAGTGAGCAGTACTTC
CASSTRLASEQYF
>.|.|TRBV5-1|TRBJ1-1
TGCGCCAGCAGCTTGGGACCCGACGGCGGGAACACTGAAGCTTTCTTT
CASSLGPDGGNTEAFF
>.|.|TRBV10-3|TRBJ2-7
TGTGCCATCACCTCCGGGAGTAACGACGAGCAGTACTTC
CAITSGSNDEQYF
>.|.|TRBV7-8|TRBJ1-2
TGTGCCAGCAGCATACAGGGCTATGGCTACACCTTC
CASSIQGYGYTF
>.|.|TRBV14|TRBJ1-3
TGTGCCAGCAGGGGCGCTGGAAACACCATATATTTT
CASRGAGNTIYF
>TRBD2|.|TRBV7-8|TRBJ2-5
TGTGCCAGCAGCTCTGGACTAGTAAAAGAGACCCAGTACTTC
CASSSGLVKETQYF
>.|.|TRBV28|TRBJ1-1
TGTGCCAGCAGTTTTACCGATTACAGGGTTGACACTGAAGCTTTCTTT
CASSFTDYRVDTEAFF
>TRBD1|.|TRBV19|TRBJ2-7
TGTGCCAGTAGTCAAAGACAGGGCGGGGAGCAGTACTTC
CASSQRQGGEQYF
>.|.|TRBV6-5|TRBJ2-3
TGTGCCAGCAGTATCACGGGAGAATCAACAGATACGCAGTATTTT
CASSITGESTDTQYF
>TRBD2|.|TRBV19|TRBJ2-1
TGTGCCAGTAGTTCCAGCGGGAGTTTCTACAATGAGCAGTTCTTC
CASSSSGSFYNEQFF
>.|once|TRBV19|TRBJ1-2
TGTGCCAGTAGTATAGTTCGGGTCAACAACTATGGCTACACCTTC
CASSIVRVNNYGYTF
>.|few|TRBV30|TRBJ1-2
TGTGCCTGGTTGTTTGGGCACAGGGCTGGCTACACCTTC
CAWLFGHRAGYTF
>TRBD1|.|TRBV24-1|TRBJ1-2
TGTGCCACCAGTGATATTACAGGGGGATACGGCTACACCTTC
CATSDITGGYGYTF
>TRBD1|.|TRBV9|TRBJ1-5
TGTGCCAGCAGCGTAGGGACAGGGAGCAATCAGCCCCAGCATTTT
CASSVGTGSNQPQHF
>.|.|TRBV30|TRBJ2-5
TGTGCCTGGACCGCAGGGAAAGAGACCCAGTACTTC
CAWTAGKETQYF
>TRBD1|.|TRBV19|TRBJ1-5
TGTGCCAGTAGTATTTCAGGGGGCGCGGGTCAGCCCCAGCATTTT
CASSISGGAGQPQHF
>TRBD1|.|TRBV13|TRBJ2-7
TGTGCCAGCAGCCTGGGACAGGGGGCCTTATACGAGCAGTACTTC
CASSLGQGALYEQYF
>TRBD2|.|TRBV4-1|TRBJ2-3
TGCGCCAGCAGCCTACGGAGCGGGAGTGGAGATACGCAGTATTTT
CASSLRSGSGDTQYF
>.|.|TRBV5-1|TRBJ2-2
TGCGCCAGCAGCTTGGAGCAGGGGACGGCTTCCGGGGAGCTGTTTTTT
CASSLEQGTASGELFF
>.|.|TRBV20-1|TRBJ2-5
TGCAGTGCCCATCGGGAGACCCAGTACTTC
CSAHRETQYF
>.|.|TRBV5-1|TRBJ2-5
TGCGCCAGCAGCCGCGGATCTCAAGAGACCCAGTACTTC
CASSRGSQETQYF
>.|once|TRBV21-1|TRBJ1-4
TGTGCCAGCAGCATTACAGGGGAGACTAATGAAAAACTGTTTTTT
CASSITGETNEKLFF
>.|.|TRBV19|TRBJ2-7
TGTGCCAGTAGCCCGGGGGGCTACTACGAGCAGTACTTC
CASSPGGYYEQYF
>TRBD1|.|TRBV29-1|TRBJ2-3
TGCAGCGCGGCGGGACAGGGTGCCCCAGATACGCAGTATTTT
CSAAGQGAPDTQYF
>.|.|TRBV2|TRBJ2-2
TGTGCCAGCAGTGAATACCTTCTAAACACCGGGGAGCTGTTTTTT
CASSEYLLNTGELFF
>.|.|TRBV19|TRBJ2-1
TGTGCCAGTACCCCTCACGGAGGGTACGATGAGCAGTTCTTC
CASTPHGGYDEQFF
>TRBD2|.|TRBV9|TRBJ2-1
TGTGCCAGCAGCGGAGGTCCCCGGGCGGGAGATAAACGAAATGAGCAGTTCTTC
CASSGGPRAGDKRNEQFF
>TRBD2|.|TRBV7-2|TRBJ2-7
TGTGCCAGCAGCTTATGGGAAGCGGGAGCAACCTACGAGCAGTACTTC
CASSLWEAGATYEQYF
>TRBD1|.|TRBV6-6|TRBJ1-5
TGTGCCAGCAGTTACGGGACAGGAGAGGCCCAGCATTTT
CASSYGTGEAQHF
>TRBD1|.|TRBV15|TRBJ1-2
TGTGCCACCAGCAGAGATCGGAACAGGGGGTATGGCTACACCTTC
CATSRDRNRGYGYTF
>.|.|TRBV5-1|TRBJ2-7
TGCGCCAGCAGCACGGAACGCGGGGATCTCGTGTACGAGCAGTACTTC
CASSTERGDLVYEQYF
>.|.|TRBV4-2|TRBJ1-1
TGTGCCAGCAGCGGGAGGGGACGGAACACTGAAGCTTTCTTT
CASSGRGRNTEAFF
>.|once|TRBV5-1|TRBJ2-2
TGCGCCAGCAGCTCCCTTAGCGGAACGAACACCGGGGAGCTGTTTTTT
CASSSLSGTNTGELFF
>.|.|TRBV30|TRBJ1-1
TGTGCCTGGAGTGTATTGGCCAGTACTGAAGCTTTCTTT
CAWSVLASTEAFF
>TRBD1|.|TRBV2|TRBJ1-5
TGTGCCAGCAGGGGCCTTCCGACAGGGAGTCAGCCCCAGCATTTT
CASRGLPTGSQPQHF
>.|.|TRBV18|TRBJ2-3
TGTGCCAGCTCACCAAGCCGCGAGAGCACAGATACGCAGTATTTT
CASSPSRESTDTQYF
>TRBD1|.|TRBV19|TRBJ1-1
TGTGCCAGTAGACCCGGGACAGGCTTTGGCACTGAAGCTTTCTTT
CASRPGTGFGTEAFF
>TRBD2|.|TRBV7-2|TRBJ2-2
TGTGCCAGCAGCTTAGGACTAGCGGGAGTTCGGACCGGGGAGCTGTTTTTT
CASSLGLAGVRTGELFF
>TRBD2|.|TRBV24-1|TRBJ2-1
TGTGCCACCAGTGACTCTAGCGGGAGGGCCCGTGAGCAGTTCTTC
CATSDSSGRAREQFF
>TRBD2|.|TRBV24-1|TRBJ2-7
TGTGCCACCAGTGAAACTAGCGGGGGCGTCTCCTACGAGCAGTACTTC
CATSETSGGVSYEQYF
>.|.|TRBV10-3|TRBJ1-1
TGTGCCGTCAACTGGAGGGATGACACTGAAGCTTTCTTT
CAVNWRDDTEAFF
>TRBD2|.|TRBV29-1|TRBJ2-1
TGCAGCGTTGAAGGGGGGGGAAATGAGCAGTTCTTC
CSVEGGGNEQFF
>.|.|TRBV7-9|TRBJ1-1
TGTGCCAGCAGCTTAGGGACAGCTAACACTGAAGCTTTCTTT
CASSLGTANTEAFF
>TRBD2|.|TRBV4-3|TRBJ2-7
TGCGCCAGCAGCCAAGAATCTGCGGGAGGGTTCGAGCAGTACTTC
CASSQESAGGFEQYF